These 30 T cell receptor beta chains were sequenced from one sample in a study of T cells after yellow fever vaccination. MiXCR was run by TCRdb on the 5' RACE reads, yielding one entry per CDR3 protein. The sample carries about 58,000 distinct CDR3 sequences, more than 5.5% recorded once. The specimen was CD8+ T cells sorted from PBMCs, collected on the day of the first yellow fever vaccination. The receptor source for this set is a young man who received the YFV17D yellow fever vaccine.

Ten or more counts support this clonotype. This sequence joins TRBV5-8 and TRBJ1-5; D ambiguous. The CDR3 totals 13 residues. Germline V gene data show CDR1 as SGHTS and CDR2 as YDEGEE. Trimming pared 3 bases from V and 9 bases from J, leaving 13 bases between. CDR3 sequence: CASSSRGEWPQHF. The CDR3 DNA reads TGTGCCAGCAGCTCTAGAGGAGAATGGCCCCAGCATTTT.

This clonotype has a count of ten or more. This chain links TRBV11-2 with TRBJ2-1; a weak D match, TRBD1 (6 bases). V was clipped by 5 bases and J by 3 bases, with 14 bases between them. Looked up from germline, CDR1 is SGHAT and CDR2 is FQNNGV. The CDR3 has 15 residues. CDR3 nucleotide sequence: TGTGCCAGCAGCCCCCAGACAGGCTACTACAATGAGCAGTTCTTC. Translated, it gives CASSPQTGYYNEQFF. Drawing the rest from reference TRBV11-2 and TRBJ2-1, the complete variable domain is EAGVAQSPRYKIIEKRQSVAFWCNPISGHATLYWYQQILGQGPKLLIQFQNNGVVDDSQLPKDRFSAERLKGVDSTLKIQPAKLEDSAVYLCASSPQTGYYNEQFFGPGTRLTVL.

This clonotype was picked up many times. The V gene is TRBV28, the J gene TRBJ2-7; 9 positions match TRBD2. CDR1 is MDHEN, CDR2 SYDVKM, per germline. Germline trimming cut 8 bases from V and 7 bases from J; bases unmatched to any gene: 15. The CDR3 contains 15 residues. The CDR3 DNA sequence: TGTGCCAGCCTCGAAGCGGGGGGACGGCCTACGGAGCAGTACTTC. It specifies CASLEAGGRPTEQYF. The complete variable domain, with remaining parts taken from reference TRBV28 and TRBJ2-7, reads DVKVTQSSRYLVKRTGEKVFLECVQDMDHENMFWYRQDPGLGLRLIYFSYDVKMKEKGDIPEGYSVSREKKERFSLILESASTNQTSMYLCASLEAGGRPTEQYFGPGTRLTVT.

This clonotype has at least ten counts. The chain employs TRBV6-5 and TRBJ2-7, with a tentative D call TRBD1 (6 bases). The CDR3 has 15 amino acids. Germline values: CDR1 MNHEY, CDR2 SVGAGI. The V gene lost 2 bases and the J gene lost 2 bases, with 13 bases spanning the gap. The CDR3 DNA follows: TGTGCCAGCAGTTACCCCGGACAGTTGACCTACGAGCAGTACTTC. It codes for CASSYPGQLTYEQYF.

The rearrangement links TRBV7-6 to TRBJ2-1; 13 bases map to TRBD2. V shed 5 bases and J 8 bases; nucleotides not matched to a gene: 12. The CDR3 has 17 amino acids. Germline-derived CDR1 and CDR2 are SGHVS and FNYEAQ. The CDR3 DNA follows: TGTGCCAGCAGCAGACTAGCGGGGGGCCACGGGGGGGATGAGCAGTTCTTC. Its protein is CASSRLAGGHGGDEQFF. Full variable domain (missing parts from reference TRBV7-6 and TRBJ2-1): GAGVSQSPRYKVTKRGQDVALRCDPISGHVSLYWYRQALGQGPEFLTYFNYEAQQDKSGLPNDRFSAERPEGSISTLTIQRTEQRDSAMYRCASSRLAGGHGGDEQFFGPGTRLTVL.

This clonotype was detected ten times or more. The gene calls are TRBV20-1 and TRBJ1-4; no definite D call. This CDR3 spans 13 amino acids. The germline V gene encodes CDR1 DFQATT and CDR2 SNEGSKA (reference sequence). The V gene lost 5 bases and the J gene lost 3 bases, with 10 bases spanning the gap. CDR3: CSAAVSANEKLFF. CDR3 nucleotides: TGCAGTGCTGCGGTCTCGGCTAATGAAAAACTGTTTTTT.

This clonotype has a count of ten or more. CDR3 nucleotides: TGTGCCACCAGTGATTCGGGACAGAGAGCCTACGAGCAGTACTTC. Its protein is CATSDSGQRAYEQYF. The rearrangement joins TRBV24-1 to TRBJ2-7, with 7 bases matching TRBD1. The germline V gene has CDR1 KGHDR and CDR2 SFDVKD. The CDR3 length is 15 residues. Trimming at V came to 2 bases and at J to 2 bases, leaving 5 bases not matched to a gene.

This clonotype was recorded at least ten times. The chain joins TRBV6-5 to TRBJ2-7, with a possible D match to TRBD1 (6 bases). This CDR3 region has 14 residues. CDR1 is MNHEY and CDR2 is SVGAGI in the germline V gene. V was shortened by 4 bases and J by 2 bases, with 12 bases between the two germline ends. CDR3 bases: TGTGCCAGCAGTTTAACGGACAGAGCCTACGAGCAGTACGTC. This encodes CASSLTDRAYEQYV.

This clonotype was counted ten times or more. This chain uses TRBV29-1 with TRBJ1-2, with 8 nucleotides matching TRBD1. The trim removed 2 bases at V and 8 bases at J, leaving 4 bases unmatched. Germline V lookup: CDR1 SQVTM, CDR2 ANQGSEA. CDR3 length equals 12 residues. CDR3 nucleotide sequence: TGCAGCGTTGAACTACAGGGGGTCGGCTACACCTTC. Residues: CSVELQGVGYTF.

This clonotype was observed a few times. The rearrangement links TRBV7-6 to TRBJ2-5; D assignment may be TRBD1 or TRBD2 (6 bases each). The germline gives CDR1 SGHVS, CDR2 FNYEAQ. Trimming removed 4 bases at V and 2 bases at J, with 20 bases between. The CDR3 totals 17 residues. CDR3 coding DNA: TGTGCCAGCAGCTCCCGCGGGACAAGGGGGTGGCAAGAGACCCAGTACTTC. This codes for CASSSRGTRGWQETQYF.

This clonotype was picked up a small number of times. The chain uses TRBV5-1 and TRBJ2-1, with unresolved D. The CDR3 spans 15 residues. Germline V gene lookup returns CDR1 SGHRS and CDR2 YFSETQ. V shed 2 bases and J shed 7 bases, with 16 bases lying between them. The DNA for the CDR3 is TGCGCCAGCAGCTTTTCTGGTGGGCTACGTAATGAGCAGTTCTTC. This codes for CASSFSGGLRNEQFF.

At least ten counts were recorded for this clonotype. This chain joins TRBV7-2 and TRBJ2-1, with D possibly TRBD2 on 6 matching bases. The CDR3 extends over 15 amino acids. Germline lookup yields CDR1 SGHTA and CDR2 FQGNSA. The germline V and J ends were trimmed by 4 bases and 7 bases, with 17 bases remaining between them. CDR3 DNA sequence: TGTGCCAGCAGCTACCCCACGGGTGGGGGGAATGAGCAGTTCTTC. It specifies CASSYPTGGGNEQFF. Together with reference TRBV7-2 and TRBJ2-1, the CDR3 gives the full variable domain: GAGVSQSPSNKVTEKGKDVELRCDPISGHTALYWYRQSLGQGLEFLIYFQGNSAPDKSGLPSDRFSAERTGGSVSTLTIQRTQQEDSAVYLCASSYPTGGGNEQFFGPGTRLTVL.

The sample holds a few counts of this clonotype. The chain couples TRBV4-3 to TRBJ2-7; a weak D match, TRBD1 (5 bases). From germline, CDR1 is LGHNA and CDR2 YSLEER. The V and J ends lost 0 bases and 10 bases respectively, with 16 bases between them. CDR3 size: 14 residues. The CDR3 coding sequence is TGCGCCAGCAGCCAAGAAGTGGAAGGGGTGGACCAGTACGTC. It translates to CASSQEVEGVDQYV.

This rearrangement joins TRBV27 to TRBJ1-5, with D possibly matching TRBD1 (5 bases). Trimming pared 5 bases from V and 3 bases from J, leaving 17 bases between. Germline V lookup: CDR1 MNHEY, CDR2 SMNVEV (reference sequence). The CDR3 contains 16 residues. The CDR3 here is CASSDSGKGDNQPQHF. CDR3 in DNA: TGTGCCAGCAGTGACTCAGGGAAAGGGGACAATCAGCCCCAGCATTTT.

The table lists this clonotype with many counts. This chain uses TRBV11-3 with TRBJ2-1, with TRBD1 matching over 9 bases. V lost 4 bases and J lost 2; bases outside the gene matches: 3. The CDR3 runs 15 residues. Germline loops: CDR1 SGHNT, CDR2 YENEEA. CDR3 region: CASSSTGGPYNEQFF. The CDR3, as DNA: TGTGCCAGCAGCTCGACAGGGGGTCCCTACAATGAGCAGTTCTTC.

This clonotype has just a few counts. J is TRBJ2-7 and V is TRBV7-9; D is possibly TRBD2 (5 bases). The CDR3 extends over 14 amino acids. Trimming cost V 5 bases and J 6 bases, with 17 bases left between them. Germline assignment: CDR1 SEHNR and CDR2 FQNEAQ (reference sequence). The CDR3 region is CASSAPAVLGEQYF. As DNA, the CDR3 is TGTGCCAGCAGCGCCCCAGCGGTGCTTGGCGAGCAGTACTTC.

Only a few counts were recorded for this clonotype. The rearrangement uses TRBV7-9 and TRBJ2-7; possible D gene TRBD1, 6 bases. CDR1 is SEHNR, CDR2 FQNEAQ, per germline (reference sequence). This CDR3 comprises 16 residues. V was shortened by 5 bases and J by 2 bases, with 19 bases between the two germline ends. DNA of the CDR3: TGTGCCAGCAGCCCCAAGAGGGGGTCAGCTACCTACGAGCAGTACTTC. Protein sequence: CASSPKRGSATYEQYF.

CDR3 protein: CASSLRSGASGGWPPVYNEQFF. The CDR3 DNA follows: TGTGCCAGCAGCTTACGGTCAGGGGCTAGCGGGGGCTGGCCACCCGTTTACAATGAGCAGTTCTTC. V is TRBV7-2 and J is TRBJ2-1; the match to TRBD2 covers 10 bases. Looked up from germline, CDR1 is SGHTA and CDR2 is FQGNSA. This CDR3 is built from 22 residues. V lost 2 bases and J lost 4; bases outside the gene matches: 23.

This clonotype was detected only a few times. The chain joins TRBV3-1 to TRBJ2-1; possibly TRBD2 for D (5 bases). The V gene lost 4 bases and the J gene lost 10 bases, with 17 bases spanning the gap. Germline loops: CDR1 LGHDT, CDR2 YNNKEL (reference sequence). This CDR3 spans 14 amino acids. The CDR3 sequence is CASSPYDREREQFF. CDR3 bases: TGTGCCAGCAGCCCATACGACCGGGAAAGGGAGCAGTTCTTC.

The table lists this clonotype with a few counts. The chain recombines TRBV12-3 or TRBV12-4 with TRBJ2-1; D is perhaps TRBD1 (6 bases). The CDR3 loop spans 15 amino acids. V lost 10 bases to trimming and J lost 0 bases, with 16 bases between them. The CDR3 spells CATSDEGDSYNEQFF. For the CDR3, the DNA is TGTGCCACCTCCGATGAGGGGGACTCCTACAATGAGCAGTTCTTC.

The chain is built from TRBV7-9 and TRBJ2-7; possible D gene TRBD2, 5 bases. The CDR3 length is 15 residues. Trimming took off 6 bases at V and 0 bases at J, with 15 bases between the two ends. CDR1 and CDR2 (germline): SEHNR, FQNEAQ (reference sequence). This CDR3 reads CASSKPGWSSYEQYF. The CDR3 nucleotides read TGTGCCAGCAGTAAACCGGGATGGAGCTCCTACGAGCAGTACTTC.

This clonotype occurred a few times. The rearrangement uses TRBV20-1 and TRBJ1-3; TRBD1 might be the D (5 bases). CDR3 length equals 17 residues. CDR1 is DFQATT and CDR2 is SNEGSKA in the germline V gene (reference sequence). Trimming left V 0 bases short and J 0 bases short, with 15 bases between. CDR3 region: CSARDPRGGFSGNTIYF. The CDR3 nucleotides read TGCAGTGCTAGAGATCCTCGGGGCGGCTTCTCTGGAAACACCATATATTTT.

This clonotype was picked up a small number of times. The rearrangement joins TRBV4-2 to TRBJ2-7; no definite D call. The CDR3 consists of 13 residues. Germline CDR1 reads LGHNA; CDR2 reads YNFKEQ. The V end was cut by 0 bases, the J end by 7 bases, with 10 bases between. This chain's CDR3 is CASSQDLGREQYV. In DNA, the CDR3 is TGTGCCAGCAGCCAAGATCTCGGACGGGAGCAGTACGTC.

In this sample, this clonotype turned up many times. This chain connects TRBV29-1 to TRBJ1-1; D is ambiguous. CDR1 is SQVTM and CDR2 is ANQGSEA in the germline V gene. This CDR3 is 8 amino acids long. V lost 4 bases and J 10 bases, leaving 4 bases between the germline ends. Here the CDR3 DNA reads TGCAGCGTTGGACGAGCTTTCTTT. It is translated as CSVGRAFF. The complete variable domain, with remaining parts taken from reference TRBV29-1 and TRBJ1-1, reads SAVISQKPSRDICQRGTSLTIQCQVDSQVTMMFWYRQQPGQSLTLIATANQGSEATYESGFVIDKFPISRPNLTFSTLTVSNMSPEDSSIYLCSVGRAFFGQGTRLTVV.

The V call is TRBV9, the J call TRBJ2-1; D remains ambiguous. The CDR3 runs 14 residues. Germline CDR1 reads SGDLS; CDR2 reads YYNGEE. Trimming took 3 bases from V and 5 from J, leaving 12 bases between them. DNA for the CDR3: TGTGCCAGCAGCGCTCGAGAAGAGAACAATGAGCAGTTCTTC. Translated: CASSAREENNEQFF.

This clonotype was counted ten times or more. The chain employs TRBV5-1 and TRBJ1-2; D might be TRBD1 (5 bases). This CDR3 is built from 15 residues. Germline-derived CDR1 and CDR2 are SGHRS and YFSETQ. Trimming took 0 bases from V and 2 from J, leaving 11 bases between them. The CDR3 is CASSLEPGWNYGYTF. The CDR3 nucleotides read TGCGCCAGCAGCTTGGAGCCAGGGTGGAACTATGGCTACACCTTC.

CDR3: CASQGWNTEAFF. The DNA for the CDR3 is TGTGCCAGTCAGGGATGGAACACTGAAGCTTTCTTT. This chain connects TRBV7-9 to TRBJ1-1; tentative D call: TRBD1 (5 bases). V lost 9 bases to trimming and J lost 1 base, with 9 bases between them. The CDR3 is 12 amino acids. Germline loops: CDR1 SEHNR, CDR2 FQNEAQ (reference sequence).

The sample holds many counts of this clonotype. The J gene is TRBJ1-1, the V gene TRBV12-3 or TRBV12-4; D is ambiguous. This CDR3 is 13 amino acids long. V lost 7 bases and J lost 3, with 12 bases in between. CDR3 amino acids: CASTGTAYTEAFF. DNA of the CDR3: TGTGCCAGCACTGGCACAGCCTACACTGAAGCTTTCTTT.

The sample holds a few counts of this clonotype. The J gene is TRBJ2-7, the V gene TRBV10-3, with 9 nucleotides matching TRBD2. Germline-derived CDR1 and CDR2 are ENHRY and SYGVKD. This CDR3 contains 15 residues. Trimming removed 4 bases from V and 0 bases from J; junction bases left unmatched: 4. CDR3 loop: CAISVPSGASYEQYF. DNA for the CDR3: TGTGCCATCAGTGTGCCTAGCGGGGCCTCCTACGAGCAGTACTTC.

This clonotype was recorded at least ten times. The V gene is TRBV4-1, the J gene TRBJ2-7, with D unresolved. Trimming left V 1 base short and J 1 base short, with 11 bases between. Germline lookup yields CDR1 MGHRA and CDR2 YSYEKL. The CDR3 length is 15 residues. The CDR3 DNA follows: TGCGCCAGCAGCCAAGTTCAGCAAGGGTCCTACGAGCAGTACTTC. This encodes CASSQVQQGSYEQYF.